These T cell receptor beta chains were read from a single sample in a study of T cells in Graves' hyperthyroidism and ophthalmopathy. TCRdb ran MiXCR on the multiplex PCR reads and lists one entry per CDR3 protein. Of 490,000 or so distinct CDR3 sequences in the sample, around 43% were seen once. Sequenced input: peripheral blood or thyroid tissue (not recorded which). The receptors here all came from an adult woman with Graves' disease, either hyperthyroidism or ophthalmopathy (not recorded which). CDR3s include the opening cysteine and the closing phenylalanine or tryptophan. D genes are given only for firm matches. Size tells how often a clone was seen (once, few, many) or the class of an expanded clone, and some rows leave it out.

j_call: TRBJ1-5
clone_size: -
d_call: -
v_call: TRBV2
cdr3_aa: CASSESESNQPQHF

j_call: TRBJ2-7
clone_size: -
d_call: -
v_call: TRBV12-3/TRBV12-4
cdr3_aa: CASSPRDTDYEQYF

j_call: TRBJ1-1
clone_size: -
d_call: -
v_call: TRBV12-3/TRBV12-4
cdr3_aa: CASSSQNTEAFF

j_call: TRBJ2-1
clone_size: -
d_call: TRBD2
v_call: TRBV7-2
cdr3_aa: CASSLTSNGRKSEQFF

j_call: TRBJ2-5
clone_size: few
d_call: TRBD2
v_call: TRBV7-9
cdr3_aa: CATRLAGVSGQETQYF

j_call: TRBJ1-2
clone_size: -
d_call: -
v_call: TRBV14
cdr3_aa: CASSQDPAVNYGYTF

j_call: TRBJ1-1
clone_size: -
d_call: -
v_call: TRBV5-1
cdr3_aa: CAHKGRENTEAFF

j_call: TRBJ2-7
clone_size: -
d_call: -
v_call: TRBV11-2
cdr3_aa: CASSLNGPQYEQYF

j_call: TRBJ1-5
clone_size: -
d_call: TRBD1
v_call: TRBV19
cdr3_aa: CASSRTGTGVQPQHF

j_call: TRBJ1-2
clone_size: few
d_call: -
v_call: TRBV29-1
cdr3_aa: CASSGGFSYGYTF

j_call: TRBJ1-4
clone_size: -
d_call: -
v_call: TRBV7-2
cdr3_aa: CASIARGNNEKLFF

j_call: TRBJ2-7
clone_size: -
d_call: -
v_call: TRBV6-1
cdr3_aa: CASSGAGQGLSYEQYF

j_call: TRBJ1-2
clone_size: many
d_call: -
v_call: TRBV7-9
cdr3_aa: CASSRELYGYTF

j_call: TRBJ2-7
clone_size: -
d_call: -
v_call: TRBV7-9
cdr3_aa: CASSSAGLFSYEQYF

j_call: TRBJ1-2
clone_size: few
d_call: -
v_call: TRBV14
cdr3_aa: CASSLHPGRTNYGYTF

j_call: TRBJ2-2
clone_size: many
d_call: -
v_call: TRBV7-8
cdr3_aa: CASSLKVGGELFF

j_call: TRBJ1-2
clone_size: -
d_call: -
v_call: TRBV10-2
cdr3_aa: CASSESVRDDYGYTF

j_call: TRBJ2-7
clone_size: few
d_call: TRBD1
v_call: TRBV29-1
cdr3_aa: CSVKLGQGGYEQYF

j_call: TRBJ1-2
clone_size: many
d_call: TRBD1
v_call: TRBV6-1
cdr3_aa: CASSEGTGGAPGRGYTF

j_call: TRBJ2-5
clone_size: -
d_call: -
v_call: TRBV2
cdr3_aa: CASHRDQETQYF